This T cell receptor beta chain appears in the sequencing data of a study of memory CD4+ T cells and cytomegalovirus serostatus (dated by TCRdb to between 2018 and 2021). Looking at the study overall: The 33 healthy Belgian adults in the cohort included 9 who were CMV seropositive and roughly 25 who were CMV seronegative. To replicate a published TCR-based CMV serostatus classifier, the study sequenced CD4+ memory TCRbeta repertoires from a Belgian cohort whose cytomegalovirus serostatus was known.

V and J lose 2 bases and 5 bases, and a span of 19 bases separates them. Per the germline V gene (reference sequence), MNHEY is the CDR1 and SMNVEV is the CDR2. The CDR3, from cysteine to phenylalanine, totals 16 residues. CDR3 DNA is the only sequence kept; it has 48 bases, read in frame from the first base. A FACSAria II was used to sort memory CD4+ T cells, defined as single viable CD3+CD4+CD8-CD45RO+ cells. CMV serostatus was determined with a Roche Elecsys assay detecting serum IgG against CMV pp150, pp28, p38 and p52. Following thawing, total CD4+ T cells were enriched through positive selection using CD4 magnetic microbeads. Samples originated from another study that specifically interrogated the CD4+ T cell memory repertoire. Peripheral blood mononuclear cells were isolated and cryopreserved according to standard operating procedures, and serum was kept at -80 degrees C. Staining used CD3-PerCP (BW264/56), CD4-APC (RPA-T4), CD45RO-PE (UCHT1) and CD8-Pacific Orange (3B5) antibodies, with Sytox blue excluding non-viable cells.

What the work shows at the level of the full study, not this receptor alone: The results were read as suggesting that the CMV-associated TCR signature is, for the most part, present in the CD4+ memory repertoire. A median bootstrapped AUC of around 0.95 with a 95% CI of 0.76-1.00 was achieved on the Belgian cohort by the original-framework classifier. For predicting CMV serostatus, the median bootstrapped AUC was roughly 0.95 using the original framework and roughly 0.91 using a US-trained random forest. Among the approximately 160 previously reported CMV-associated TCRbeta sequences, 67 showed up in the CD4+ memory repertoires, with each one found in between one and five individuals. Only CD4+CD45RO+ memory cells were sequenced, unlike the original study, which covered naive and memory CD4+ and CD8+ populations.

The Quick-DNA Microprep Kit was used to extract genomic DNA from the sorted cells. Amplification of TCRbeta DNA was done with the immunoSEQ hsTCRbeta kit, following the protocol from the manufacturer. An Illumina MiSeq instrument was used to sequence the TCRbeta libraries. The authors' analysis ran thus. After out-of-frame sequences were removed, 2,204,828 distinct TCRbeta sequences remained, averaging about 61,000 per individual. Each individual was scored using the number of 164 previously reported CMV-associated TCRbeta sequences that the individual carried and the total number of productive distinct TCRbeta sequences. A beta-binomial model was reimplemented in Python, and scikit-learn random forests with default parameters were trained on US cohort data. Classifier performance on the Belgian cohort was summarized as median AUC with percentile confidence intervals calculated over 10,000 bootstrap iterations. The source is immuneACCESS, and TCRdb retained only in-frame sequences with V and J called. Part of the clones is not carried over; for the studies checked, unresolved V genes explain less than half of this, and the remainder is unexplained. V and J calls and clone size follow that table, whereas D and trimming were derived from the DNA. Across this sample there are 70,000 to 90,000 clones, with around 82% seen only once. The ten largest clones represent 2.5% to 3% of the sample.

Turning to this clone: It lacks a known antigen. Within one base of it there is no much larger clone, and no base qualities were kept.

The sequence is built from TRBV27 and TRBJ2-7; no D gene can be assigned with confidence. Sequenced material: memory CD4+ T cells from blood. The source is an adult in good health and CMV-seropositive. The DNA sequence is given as TGTGCCAGCAGTTTAACTCCCGGGCCGTCTAGGAACGAGCAGTACTTC. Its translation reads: CASSLTPGPSRNEQYF.